Listed here are 31 T cell receptor beta chains from one sample, sequenced in a study of shared clonotypes between healthy human individuals. Repertoires were generated with immunoSEQ multiplex PCR, while TCRdb's copy carries only in-frame clones and drops some. The sample contains approximately 2.5 million clones, roughly nine tenths of which appear only once. Material: naive CD4+ T cells sorted from blood. Subset of the sample: CD45RA+ positively selected. The receptors derive from a man aged 18 to 29 in good health.

The chain recombines TRBV6-5 with TRBJ1-5; the match to TRBD1 covers 7 bases. Germline values: CDR1 MNHEY, CDR2 SVGAGI. V dropped 6 bases and J dropped 2; count of bases not matched to a gene: 7. This CDR3 is 15 amino acids long. This CDR3 reads CASRTTGTGNQPQHF. CDR3 in DNA: TGTGCCAGCAGAACGACAGGGACAGGCAATCAGCCCCAGCATTTT.

For the CDR3, the DNA is TGCGCCAGCAGCCAAGAACCGGGGAATGAAAAACTGTTTTTT. It translates to CASSQEPGNEKLFF. The chain joins TRBV4-1 to TRBJ1-4; D call uncertain. CDR3 length: 14 amino acids. CDR1 and CDR2 from the germline V gene are MGHRA and YSYEKL. The germline V and J ends were trimmed by 0 bases and 5 bases, with 7 bases remaining between them.

The chain uses TRBV10-1 and TRBJ2-7; TRBD1 agrees at 9 bases. Germline V gene lookup returns CDR1 WNHNN and CDR2 SYGVQD (reference sequence). This CDR3 contains 15 residues. J was trimmed by 5 bases and V by 0 bases; bases with no gene match: 5. This chain's CDR3 is CASSESRTGADEQYF. As DNA, the CDR3 is TGCGCCAGCAGTGAGTCGAGGACAGGGGCCGACGAGCAGTACTTC.

This chain connects TRBV25-1 to TRBJ1-5, with 7 bases aligning to TRBD1. Germline V gives CDR1 MGHDK, CDR2 SYGVNS. This CDR3 comprises 15 residues. Trimming at V came to 7 bases and at J to 3 bases, leaving 9 bases not matched to a gene. CDR3 sequence: CASTGPGGLNQPQHF. CDR3 nucleotide sequence: TGTGCCAGCACTGGGCCAGGGGGACTCAATCAGCCCCAGCATTTT.

The gene calls are TRBV19 and TRBJ1-2; D is undetermined. Per germline, CDR1 LNHDA and CDR2 SQIVND (reference sequence). The V end was cut by 6 bases, the J end by 0 bases, with 11 bases between. This CDR3 has 14 amino acids. CDR3 loop: CASRRNGANYGYTF. DNA for the CDR3: TGTGCCAGTAGACGTAACGGAGCTAACTATGGCTACACCTTC.

The gene calls are TRBV6-1 and TRBJ1-2; 7 bases match TRBD1. V shed 4 bases, J shed 8 bases, and the junction held 10 bases outside the gene matches. The CDR3 consists of 14 residues. Looked up from germline, CDR1 is MNHNS and CDR2 is SASEGT. The CDR3 loop is CASSAQDRFGGYTF. The CDR3 DNA reads as TGTGCCAGCAGTGCCCAGGACAGGTTCGGAGGCTACACCTTC.

In the case of this clone: At the DNA level, this CDR3 is encoded by other sequences in the same sample as well. The rearrangement links TRBV5-1 to TRBJ2-5; D not resolved. V was clipped by 0 bases and J by 2 bases, with 8 bases between them. From germline, CDR1 is SGHRS and CDR2 YFSETQ. CDR3 size: 14 residues. CDR3 nucleotide sequence: TGCGCCAGCAGCTTGGGCCGTTTACAAGAGACCCAGTACTTC. Protein product: CASSLGRLQETQYF.

In its sample, this clone was seen a few times. The chain uses TRBV30 and TRBJ1-1, with 7 bases that match TRBD1. Per the germline V gene, CDR1 is GTSNPN and CDR2 is SVGIG (reference sequence). The CDR3 loop spans 13 amino acids. Germline trimming cut 1 base from V and 4 bases from J; bases unmatched to any gene: 3. CDR3 in amino acids: CAWSAQGRTEAFF. In DNA, the CDR3 is TGTGCCTGGAGTGCACAGGGGCGCACTGAAGCTTTCTTT.

The genes are TRBV18 and TRBJ1-2; maybe TRBD1 (6 bases). CDR1 and CDR2 (germline): KGHSH, LQKENI. Trimming took 8 bases from V and 1 from J, leaving 14 bases between them. The CDR3 length is 14 residues. The CDR3 DNA follows: TGTGCCAGCAATACCGGACAGTTTAACTATGGCTACACCTTC. Its translation is CASNTGQFNYGYTF.

Here the CDR3 DNA reads TGTGCCAGTAGTATGAATCGAAACCCCTACGAGCAGTACTTC. This translates into CASSMNRNPYEQYF. The rearrangement links TRBV19 to TRBJ2-7; D ambiguous. CDR3 length: 14 amino acids. In germline, CDR1 is LNHDA, CDR2 SQIVND (reference sequence). V was pared by 3 bases and J by 2 bases, with 11 bases between.

Of note for this clone: Within the sample, other DNA sequences also encode this same CDR3. This chain connects TRBV5-1 to TRBJ2-3, with D possibly TRBD2 on 6 matching bases. Trimming took off 7 bases at V and 0 bases at J, with 9 bases between the two ends. CDR3 size: 13 residues. The V gene's germline CDR1 is SGHRS and CDR2 YFSETQ. The CDR3 sequence is CASGSGSTDTQYF. Here the CDR3 DNA reads TGCGCCAGCGGGAGCGGGAGCACAGATACGCAGTATTTT. Using reference TRBV5-1 and TRBJ2-3 for the parts outside the CDR3, the full variable domain is KAGVTQTPRYLIKTRGQQVTLSCSPISGHRSVSWYQQTPGQGLQFLFEYFSETQRNKGNFPGRFSGRQFSNSRSEMNVSTLELGDSALYLCASGSGSTDTQYFGPGTRLTVL.

This rearrangement joins TRBV9 to TRBJ2-7; D is undetermined. Germline-derived CDR1 and CDR2 are SGDLS and YYNGEE. Trimming removed 0 bases at V and 6 bases at J, with 10 bases between. CDR3 length equals 13 residues. The CDR3 loop is CASSVETSAEQYF. The DNA for the CDR3 is TGTGCCAGCAGCGTAGAGACGTCGGCCGAGCAGTACTTC.

Only one count was recorded for this clone. This chain links TRBV5-1 with TRBJ2-7, with a weak D call TRBD2 (6 bases). Germline V lookup: CDR1 SGHRS, CDR2 YFSETQ. The CDR3 is made up of 16 amino acids. The V end was cut by 3 bases, the J end by 3 bases, with 19 bases between. CDR3 nucleotide sequence: TGCGCCAGCAGCTCGCTCGGGGGAAGGGCACTCTACGAGCAGTACTTC. It yields the protein CASSSLGGRALYEQYF.

The chain employs TRBV2 and TRBJ1-5, with a possible D match to TRBD1 (6 bases). V was shortened by 3 bases and J by 2 bases, with 14 bases between the two germline ends. From germline, CDR1 is SNHLY and CDR2 FYNNEI. CDR3 length equals 16 residues. CDR3 protein: CASSDLQGSGNQPQHF. CDR3 nucleotides: TGTGCCAGCAGTGACCTACAGGGAAGTGGCAATCAGCCCCAGCATTTT. Complete variable domain (other parts from reference TRBV2 and TRBJ1-5): EPEVTQTPSHQVTQMGQEVILRCVPISNHLYFYWYRQILGQKVEFLVSFYNNEISEKSEIFDDQFSVERPDGSNFTLKIRSTKLEDSAMYFCASSDLQGSGNQPQHFGDGTRLSIL.

This chain joins TRBV27 and TRBJ2-6, with no clear D. This CDR3 has 15 amino acids. Trimming took 2 bases from V and 3 from J, leaving 8 bases between them. Germline values: CDR1 MNHEY, CDR2 SMNVEV (reference sequence). The CDR3, as DNA: TGTGCCAGCAGTTTAGCTGGGCTTGGGGCCAACGTCCTGACTTTC. It is translated as CASSLAGLGANVLTF.

This sequence joins TRBV2 and TRBJ2-3; D remains ambiguous. Germline assignment: CDR1 SNHLY and CDR2 FYNNEI. V shed 5 bases and J shed 4 bases, with 7 bases lying between them. The CDR3 is 12 amino acids. CDR3 bases: TGTGCCAGCAGTCGCTTCTCAGATACGCAGTATTTT. Its protein product is CASSRFSDTQYF.

The chain links TRBV6-6 to TRBJ2-1; 10 bases map to TRBD2. CDR1 is MNHNY, CDR2 SVGAGI, per germline (reference sequence). CDR3 length: 16 residues. V dropped 4 bases and J dropped 0; count of bases not matched to a gene: 3. The CDR3 coding sequence is TGTGCCAGCAGTTCCGGGACTAGCGTCTCCTACAATGAGCAGTTCTTC. As protein: CASSSGTSVSYNEQFF.

The chain uses TRBV10-1 and TRBJ2-1; 8 bases align to TRBD1. Germline V gene data show CDR1 as WNHNN and CDR2 as SYGVQD (reference sequence). The CDR3 consists of 14 residues. Germline trimming cut 3 bases from V and 6 bases from J; bases unmatched to any gene: 4. CDR3 sequence reads: CASSDRDRTNEQFF. The CDR3 DNA follows: TGCGCCAGCAGTGACCGGGACAGGACCAATGAGCAGTTCTTC.

On this clone: This sample includes further DNA sequences coding for the same CDR3. The CDR3 DNA reads as TGTGCCAGCAGCCGAACAGGTTCAACTAATGAAAAACTGTTTTTT. Translated: CASSRTGSTNEKLFF. The V call is TRBV6-5, the J call TRBJ1-4; tentatively, D is TRBD1 (5 bases). This CDR3 is built from 15 residues. Trimming left V 6 bases short and J 0 bases short, with 11 bases between. Looked up from germline, CDR1 is MNHEY and CDR2 is SVGAGI.

V usage is TRBV10-1 and J usage is TRBJ1-6; D remains unclear. The ends were cut back, 3 bases at V and 7 bases at J, with 10 bases in the middle. The CDR3 length is 14 residues. In germline, CDR1 is WNHNN, CDR2 SYGVQD (reference sequence). As DNA, the CDR3 is TGCGCCAGCAGTGAAGAGGGATTCAATTCACCCCTCCACTTT. This translates into CASSEEGFNSPLHF.

The chain links TRBV6-6 to TRBJ2-3, with a possible D match to TRBD2 (6 bases). Deletions cut 2 bases from V and 4 bases from J, with 13 bases between. Germline V gene sequence: CDR1 MNHNY, CDR2 SVGAGI (reference sequence). The CDR3 runs 15 residues. The CDR3 bases are TGTGCCAGCAGTTACATTCAGAGGGAGGCAGATACGCAGTATTTT. It specifies CASSYIQREADTQYF.

V gene TRBV18 combines with J gene TRBJ2-3; 8 positions agree with TRBD2. The germline V gene encodes CDR1 KGHSH and CDR2 LQKENI. V was clipped by 1 base and J by 4 bases; unmatched bases: 4. This CDR3 contains 15 residues. The CDR3 loop is CASSPQALAADTQYF. As DNA, the CDR3 is TGTGCCAGCTCACCACAGGCACTAGCGGCAGATACGCAGTATTTT.

CDR3 amino acids: CAWDLAGWETQYF. CDR3 bases: TGTGCCTGGGACTTAGCGGGATGGGAGACCCAGTACTTC. V and J are TRBV30 and TRBJ2-5; 8 nucleotides line up with TRBD2. In germline, CDR1 is GTSNPN, CDR2 SVGIG (reference sequence). There are 13 residues in the CDR3. Trimming took 5 bases from V and 5 from J; bases not matched to a gene: 7.

This clone showed up just once. V gene TRBV19 combines with J gene TRBJ2-5; D is unclear. The V and J ends lost 3 bases and 3 bases respectively, with 8 bases between them. Germline V CDR1 and CDR2: LNHDA, SQIVND (reference sequence). The CDR3 runs 13 residues. The CDR3 loop reads CASSMVQKETQYF. CDR3 bases: TGTGCCAGTAGTATGGTACAGAAAGAGACCCAGTACTTC.

This rearrangement joins TRBV5-1 to TRBJ1-2, with D unresolved. Germline values: CDR1 SGHRS, CDR2 YFSETQ. V was pared by 0 bases and J by 4 bases, with 4 bases between. CDR3 length: 12 amino acids. CDR3 in amino acids: CASSLGIYGYTF. The CDR3 DNA reads TGCGCCAGCAGCTTGGGCATCTATGGCTACACCTTC.

The rearrangement uses TRBV20-1 and TRBJ2-5, with a possible D match to TRBD2 (5 bases). The CDR3 loop spans 11 amino acids. V was trimmed by 6 bases and J by 5 bases, leaving 10 bases between them. Looked up from germline, CDR1 is DFQATT and CDR2 is SNEGSKA (reference sequence). CDR3 sequence: CSALRVETQYF. CDR3 coding DNA: TGCAGTGCGCTGAGGGTTGAGACCCAGTACTTC.

The V gene is TRBV7-9, the J gene TRBJ1-2; D remains ambiguous. Germline CDR1 and CDR2: SEHNR and FQNEAQ (reference sequence). The CDR3 sequence is 13 residues long. The V end lost 1 base, the J end lost 8 bases, and 11 bases lay between the germline ends. The CDR3: CASSLGGGPGYTF. CDR3 bases: TGTGCCAGCAGCTTAGGGGGAGGGCCCGGCTACACCTTC. The whole variable domain, remainder taken from reference TRBV7-9 and TRBJ1-2, is DTGVSQNPRHKITKRGQNVTFRCDPISEHNRLYWYRQTLGQGPEFLTYFQNEAQLEKSRLLSDRFSAERPKGSFSTLEIQRTEQGDSAMYLCASSLGGGPGYTFGSGTRLTVV.

The chain employs TRBV5-6 and TRBJ2-7; no definite D call. The ends were cut back, 0 bases at V and 6 bases at J, with 7 bases in the middle. Per germline, CDR1 SGHDT and CDR2 YYEEEE. This CDR3 has 12 amino acids. The DNA of the CDR3 is TGTGCCAGCAGCTTGGAGACCATCGAGCAGTACTTC. It codes for CASSLETIEQYF.

The chain is built from TRBV6-5 and TRBJ1-4; 9 bases are shared with TRBD1. The CDR3 is 14 residues long. Germline values: CDR1 MNHEY, CDR2 SVGAGI. The J segment lost 2 bases and the V segment lost 6 bases, leaving 1 base of the junction unmatched. This CDR3 is CASRGQGTNEKLFF. Written as DNA, the CDR3 is TGTGCCAGCAGGGGACAGGGTACTAATGAAAAACTGTTTTTT.

The sample holds a few counts of this clone. Other DNA sequences in the same sample also yield this CDR3. V is TRBV6-6 and J is TRBJ1-5; D not resolved. The CDR3 extends over 13 amino acids. In germline, CDR1 is MNHNY, CDR2 SVGAGI (reference sequence). With 0 bases removed from V and 7 bases from J, the gap between germline ends came to 7 bases. For the CDR3, the DNA is TGTGCCAGCAGTTACTCCTCGGGACAGCCCCAGCATTTT. This codes for CASSYSSGQPQHF.

This clone was seen only once. The chain combines TRBV7-3 with TRBJ2-2; D perhaps matches TRBD2 (6 bases). Germline V CDR1 and CDR2: SGHTA, FQGTGA. The V end lost 2 bases, the J end lost 0 bases, and 7 bases lay between the germline ends. This CDR3 is 15 amino acids long. The CDR3 DNA is TGTGCCAGCAGCTTATGGGGGGCGAACACCGGGGAGCTGTTTTTT. Protein: CASSLWGANTGELFF.